The rows below give T cell receptor beta chains drawn from one sample of a study of radiotherapy plus CTLA-4 blockade in lung cancer. Data came from immunoSEQ multiplex PCR; TCRdb stores just in-frame clones and leaves some out. Of more than 95,000 clones listed, 65% to 80% were seen once; the top ten hold approximately 2.8%. The material was peripheral blood, obtained from a patient treated with radiotherapy plus ipilimumab. These receptors were obtained from a human donor with non-small cell lung cancer who had a partial response to radiotherapy plus ipilimumab. Some clones in this sample may be carry-over from other donors' samples. The CDR3 runs from the conserved cysteine through the conserved F or W. Fields, in order: clone size, D gene, J gene, V gene, CDR3 protein, CDR3 DNA. The D gene is left open where the match is weak. Clone sizes are given selectively: once, few, many, or a class where the clone is expanded.

clone_size: .
d_call: TRBD1
j_call: TRBJ2-7
v_call: TRBV18
cdr3_aa: CASSDPGQGGDYEQYF
cdr3_nt: TGTGCCAGCTCAGATCCGGGACAGGGGGGAGACTACGAGCAGTACTTC

clone_size: .
d_call: TRBD1
j_call: TRBJ1-1
v_call: TRBV5-1
cdr3_aa: CASSVTGNQAFF
cdr3_nt: TGCGCCAGCAGCGTGACAGGGAATCAAGCTTTCTTT

clone_size: .
d_call: .
j_call: TRBJ2-3
v_call: TRBV5-1
cdr3_aa: CASSLGLSGSTDTQYF
cdr3_nt: TGCGCCAGCAGCTTGGGTTTGAGCGGGAGCACAGATACGCAGTATTTT

clone_size: few
d_call: .
j_call: TRBJ1-5
v_call: TRBV12-2
cdr3_aa: CASRLVKVDRRNQPQHF
cdr3_nt: TGTGCAAGTCGCTTAGTCAAGGTTGACAGGCGCAATCAGCCCCAGCATTTT

clone_size: .
d_call: .
j_call: TRBJ2-1
v_call: TRBV9
cdr3_aa: CASSVGPGEGYNEQFF
cdr3_nt: TGTGCCAGCAGCGTGGGCCCTGGTGAGGGATACAATGAGCAGTTCTTC

clone_size: .
d_call: .
j_call: TRBJ2-7
v_call: TRBV5-1
cdr3_aa: CASSRAETVAYEQYF
cdr3_nt: TGCGCCAGCAGCCGCGCGGAGACAGTAGCCTACGAGCAGTACTTC

clone_size: .
d_call: TRBD1
j_call: TRBJ1-2
v_call: TRBV28
cdr3_aa: CASIQSGTESLYGYTF
cdr3_nt: TGTGCCAGCATTCAATCCGGGACAGAGTCCCTCTATGGCTACACCTTC

clone_size: .
d_call: .
j_call: TRBJ2-3
v_call: TRBV30
cdr3_aa: CAWSVGGLRADTQYF
cdr3_nt: TGTGCCTGGAGTGTTGGGGGACTCCGCGCAGATACGCAGTATTTT

clone_size: .
d_call: .
j_call: TRBJ2-7
v_call: TRBV7-2
cdr3_aa: CASSLGGGAGEQYF
cdr3_nt: TGTGCCAGCAGCTTAGGGGGGGGCGCGGGGGAGCAGTACTTC

clone_size: .
d_call: .
j_call: TRBJ2-4
v_call: TRBV11-3
cdr3_aa: CASNTGLSVDIQYF
cdr3_nt: TGTGCCAGCAATACAGGGTTAAGTGTAGACATTCAGTACTTC

clone_size: .
d_call: TRBD1
j_call: TRBJ1-5
v_call: TRBV6-5
cdr3_aa: CASSKDRVGNQPQHF
cdr3_nt: TGTGCCAGCAGTAAAGACAGGGTGGGCAATCAGCCCCAGCATTTT

clone_size: many
d_call: .
j_call: TRBJ1-4
v_call: TRBV6-1
cdr3_aa: CASSPGVFNEKLFF
cdr3_nt: TGTGCCAGCAGCCCAGGGGTTTTCAATGAAAAACTGTTTTTT

clone_size: .
d_call: .
j_call: TRBJ1-6
v_call: TRBV5-1
cdr3_aa: CASSYEGGTGSPLHF
cdr3_nt: TGCGCCAGCAGCTACGAGGGGGGGACCGGCTCACCCCTCCACTTT

clone_size: once
d_call: .
j_call: TRBJ2-7
v_call: TRBV28
cdr3_aa: CASRGPFHYEQYF
cdr3_nt: TGTGCCAGCAGGGGCCCCTTCCACTACGAGCAGTACTTC

clone_size: few
d_call: .
j_call: TRBJ2-3
v_call: TRBV19
cdr3_aa: CASSEGRGWDQDTQYF
cdr3_nt: TGTGCCAGTAGTGAGGGGCGGGGCTGGGACCAAGATACGCAGTATTTT

clone_size: .
d_call: TRBD1
j_call: TRBJ1-1
v_call: TRBV11-2
cdr3_aa: CASSLTRRGQGITEAFF
cdr3_nt: TGTGCCAGCAGCTTGACCCGTAGGGGACAGGGTATCACTGAAGCTTTCTTT

clone_size: .
d_call: .
j_call: TRBJ1-6
v_call: TRBV5-4
cdr3_aa: CASSLAGNSPLHF
cdr3_nt: TGTGCCAGCAGCTTAGCCGGTAATTCACCCCTCCACTTT

clone_size: .
d_call: TRBD2
j_call: TRBJ2-5
v_call: TRBV7-9
cdr3_aa: CAGSASGGAWETQYF
cdr3_nt: TGTGCCGGCAGCGCTAGCGGGGGGGCCTGGGAGACCCAGTACTTC

clone_size: few
d_call: .
j_call: TRBJ2-7
v_call: TRBV4-2
cdr3_aa: CASSQGNYANEQYF
cdr3_nt: TGTGCCAGCAGCCAAGGAAACTACGCTAACGAGCAGTACTTC

clone_size: .
d_call: .
j_call: TRBJ2-7
v_call: TRBV11-2
cdr3_aa: CASSSGLLTYEQYF
cdr3_nt: TGTGCCAGCAGCTCCGGACTTCTAACCTACGAGCAGTACTTC

clone_size: .
d_call: .
j_call: TRBJ2-1
v_call: TRBV28
cdr3_aa: CASRPSGNNEQFF
cdr3_nt: TGTGCCAGCAGGCCAAGCGGAAACAATGAGCAGTTCTTC

clone_size: .
d_call: .
j_call: TRBJ1-2
v_call: TRBV6-6
cdr3_aa: CASRRTDYGYTF
cdr3_nt: TGTGCCAGCAGAAGGACAGACTATGGCTACACCTTC

clone_size: .
d_call: .
j_call: TRBJ2-2
v_call: TRBV4-3
cdr3_aa: CASSQGRLENTGELFF
cdr3_nt: TGCGCCAGCAGCCAAGGGAGGTTGGAGAACACCGGGGAGCTGTTTTTT

clone_size: .
d_call: TRBD2
j_call: TRBJ2-5
v_call: TRBV5-1
cdr3_aa: CASSLAGGGATGQTQYF
cdr3_nt: TGCGCCAGCAGCTTGGCGGGAGGCGGGGCGACCGGGCAGACCCAGTACTTC

clone_size: .
d_call: .
j_call: TRBJ2-1
v_call: TRBV2
cdr3_aa: CASEETRGYNEQFF
cdr3_nt: TGTGCCTCCGAGGAAACTCGTGGGTACAATGAGCAGTTCTTC

clone_size: once
d_call: .
j_call: TRBJ2-5
v_call: TRBV19
cdr3_aa: CASSIQGLGETQYF
cdr3_nt: TGTGCCAGTAGTATACAGGGTCTGGGGGAGACCCAGTACTTC

clone_size: few
d_call: .
j_call: TRBJ1-2
v_call: TRBV7-2
cdr3_aa: CASSPALGVYIAGYTF
cdr3_nt: TGTGCCAGCAGCCCCGCCTTGGGAGTGTATATAGCTGGCTACACCTTC

clone_size: .
d_call: .
j_call: TRBJ1-2
v_call: TRBV4-3
cdr3_aa: CASSQDTRINYGYTF
cdr3_nt: TGCGCCAGCAGCCAAGATACGAGAATTAACTATGGCTACACCTTC

clone_size: .
d_call: TRBD2
j_call: TRBJ2-3
v_call: TRBV5-4
cdr3_aa: CASSFSASGGRRGDTQYF
cdr3_nt: TGTGCCAGCAGCTTTTCGGCTAGCGGGGGCCGCCGGGGGGATACGCAGTATTTT

clone_size: .
d_call: TRBD1
j_call: TRBJ2-7
v_call: TRBV19
cdr3_aa: CASSIRQGISYEQYF
cdr3_nt: TGTGCCAGTAGTATAAGACAGGGGATAAGCTACGAGCAGTACTTC

clone_size: .
d_call: TRBD2
j_call: TRBJ2-1
v_call: TRBV5-1
cdr3_aa: CASSLATTSGGVNEQFF
cdr3_nt: TGCGCCAGCAGCTTGGCGACTACTAGCGGGGGGGTAAATGAGCAGTTCTTC

clone_size: .
d_call: TRBD2
j_call: TRBJ2-7
v_call: TRBV27
cdr3_aa: CASSREGREGEQYF
cdr3_nt: TGTGCCAGCAGCCGCGAGGGGAGGGAAGGGGAGCAGTACTTC

clone_size: few
d_call: .
j_call: TRBJ2-3
v_call: TRBV6-1
cdr3_aa: CASSGTYTDTQYF
cdr3_nt: TGTGCCAGCTCCGGGACTTACACAGATACGCAGTATTTT

clone_size: few
d_call: .
j_call: TRBJ1-3
v_call: TRBV28
cdr3_aa: CASSLSYGNTIYF
cdr3_nt: TGTGCCAGCAGTTTATCCTATGGAAACACCATATATTTT

clone_size: .
d_call: .
j_call: TRBJ1-1
v_call: TRBV5-1
cdr3_aa: CASSQAVYGTEAFF
cdr3_nt: TGCGCCAGCAGTCAGGCCGTATACGGCACTGAAGCTTTCTTT

clone_size: few
d_call: TRBD1
j_call: TRBJ2-3
v_call: TRBV18
cdr3_aa: CASSPRDRGTDTQYF
cdr3_nt: TGTGCCAGCTCACCCCGGGACAGGGGCACAGATACGCAGTATTTT

clone_size: .
d_call: TRBD1
j_call: TRBJ1-4
v_call: TRBV10-2
cdr3_aa: CASRIVQGDEKLFF
cdr3_nt: TGCGCCAGCAGGATCGTTCAGGGGGATGAAAAACTGTTTTTT

clone_size: .
d_call: TRBD1
j_call: TRBJ1-1
v_call: TRBV6-1
cdr3_aa: CASTELRGPTEAFF
cdr3_nt: TGTGCCAGCACCGAGCTTAGGGGGCCCACTGAAGCTTTCTTT

clone_size: .
d_call: .
j_call: TRBJ2-7
v_call: TRBV28
cdr3_aa: CASRPTRGGEQYF
cdr3_nt: TGTGCCAGCAGACCAACTAGGGGGGGCGAGCAGTACTTC

clone_size: .
d_call: .
j_call: TRBJ1-2
v_call: TRBV6-5
cdr3_aa: CASSYSGSIYDGYTF
cdr3_nt: TGTGCCAGCAGTTACTCTGGTTCTATTTACGATGGCTACACCTTC

clone_size: .
d_call: .
j_call: TRBJ2-5
v_call: TRBV28
cdr3_aa: CASSFAGNFEETQYF
cdr3_nt: TGTGCCAGCAGTTTCGCGGGGAACTTCGAAGAGACCCAGTACTTC

clone_size: .
d_call: TRBD1
j_call: TRBJ2-6
v_call: TRBV9
cdr3_aa: CASSRRPQGASFAGANVLTF
cdr3_nt: TGTGCCAGCAGCCGACGCCCACAGGGGGCCTCCTTTGCTGGGGCCAACGTCCTGACTTTC

clone_size: .
d_call: .
j_call: TRBJ2-3
v_call: TRBV4-2
cdr3_aa: CASSQVRDTDTQYF
cdr3_nt: TGTGCCAGCAGCCAAGTTCGGGACACAGATACGCAGTATTTT

clone_size: once
d_call: TRBD1
j_call: TRBJ2-7
v_call: TRBV5-1
cdr3_aa: CASSYGDRGYEQYF
cdr3_nt: TGCGCCAGCTCCTACGGGGACAGGGGCTACGAGCAGTACTTC

clone_size: .
d_call: TRBD1
j_call: TRBJ2-5
v_call: TRBV5-4
cdr3_aa: CASSEGQGRQETQYF
cdr3_nt: TGTGCCAGCAGCGAGGGACAGGGGCGTCAAGAGACCCAGTACTTC